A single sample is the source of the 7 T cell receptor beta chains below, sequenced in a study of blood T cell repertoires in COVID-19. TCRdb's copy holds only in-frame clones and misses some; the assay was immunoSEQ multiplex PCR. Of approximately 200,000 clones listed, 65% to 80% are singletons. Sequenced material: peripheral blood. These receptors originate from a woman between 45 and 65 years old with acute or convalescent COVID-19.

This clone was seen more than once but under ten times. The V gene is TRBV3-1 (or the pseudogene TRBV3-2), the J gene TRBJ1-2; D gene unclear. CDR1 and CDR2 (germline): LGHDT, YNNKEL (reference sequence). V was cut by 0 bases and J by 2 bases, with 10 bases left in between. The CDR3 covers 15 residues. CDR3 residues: CASSQDFEGNYGYTF. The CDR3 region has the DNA TGTGCCAGCAGCCAAGATTTCGAGGGAAACTATGGCTACACCTTC.

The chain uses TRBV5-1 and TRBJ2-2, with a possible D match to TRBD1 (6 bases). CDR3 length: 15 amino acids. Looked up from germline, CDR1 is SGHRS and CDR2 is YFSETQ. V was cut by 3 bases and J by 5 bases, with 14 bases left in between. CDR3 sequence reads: CASSSVQGQTGELFF. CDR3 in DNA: TGCGCCAGCAGCTCAGTACAGGGTCAGACCGGGGAGCTGTTTTTT.

CDR3 coding DNA: TGTGCCAGCTCACTACTTGCAACTAATGAAAAACTGTTTTTT. As protein: CASSLLATNEKLFF. This chain joins TRBV18 and TRBJ1-4; D remains ambiguous. Germline V gene data show CDR1 as KGHSH and CDR2 as LQKENI. With 4 bases removed from V and 0 bases from J, the gap between germline ends came to 6 bases. The CDR3 loop spans 14 amino acids.

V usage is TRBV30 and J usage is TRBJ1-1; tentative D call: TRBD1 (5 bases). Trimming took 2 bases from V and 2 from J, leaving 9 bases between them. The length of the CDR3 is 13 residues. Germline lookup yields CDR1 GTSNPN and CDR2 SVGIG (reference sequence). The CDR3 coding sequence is TGTGCCTGGAGTTGGGGGGGTAACACTGAAGCTTTCTTT. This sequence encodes CAWSWGGNTEAFF.

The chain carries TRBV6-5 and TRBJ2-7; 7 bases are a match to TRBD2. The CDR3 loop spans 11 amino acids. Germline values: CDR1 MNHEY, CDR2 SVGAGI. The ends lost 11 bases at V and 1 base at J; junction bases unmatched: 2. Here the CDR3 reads CASGGSYEQYF. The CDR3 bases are TGTGCCTCCGGGGGGTCCTACGAGCAGTACTTC.

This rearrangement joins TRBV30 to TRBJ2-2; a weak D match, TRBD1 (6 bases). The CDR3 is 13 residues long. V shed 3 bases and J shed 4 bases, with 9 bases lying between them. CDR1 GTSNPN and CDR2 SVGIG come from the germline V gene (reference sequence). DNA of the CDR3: TGTGCCTGGAGAACAGGGTCCACCGGGGAGCTGTTTTTT. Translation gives CAWRTGSTGELFF.

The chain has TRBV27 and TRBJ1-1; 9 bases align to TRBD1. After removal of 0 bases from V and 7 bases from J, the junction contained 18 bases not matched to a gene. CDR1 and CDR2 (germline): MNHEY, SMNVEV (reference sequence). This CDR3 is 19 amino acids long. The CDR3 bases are TGTGCCAGCAGTTTATCCAGGGGACAGGGCACATGGCATCACGATGAAGCTTTCTTT. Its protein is CASSLSRGQGTWHHDEAFF.